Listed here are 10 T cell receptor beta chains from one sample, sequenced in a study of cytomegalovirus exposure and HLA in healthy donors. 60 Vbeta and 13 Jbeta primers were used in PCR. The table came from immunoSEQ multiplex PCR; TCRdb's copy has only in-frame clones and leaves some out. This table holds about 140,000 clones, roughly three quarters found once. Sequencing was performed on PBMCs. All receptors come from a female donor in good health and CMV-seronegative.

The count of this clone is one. The CDR3 here is CSVESRGSSYEQYF. CDR3 nucleotides: TGCAGCGTTGAGTCCAGGGGGAGCTCCTACGAGCAGTACTTC. The chain carries TRBV29-1 and TRBJ2-7, with 7 bases that match TRBD1. Germline-derived CDR1 and CDR2 are SQVTM and ANQGSEA. The length of the CDR3 is 14 residues. J gave up 0 bases and V 3 bases, and 5 bases lay outside the gene matches.

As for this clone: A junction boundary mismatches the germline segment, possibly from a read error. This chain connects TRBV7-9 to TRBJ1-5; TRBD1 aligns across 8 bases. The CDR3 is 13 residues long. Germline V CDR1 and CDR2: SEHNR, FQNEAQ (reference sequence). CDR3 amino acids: CASQGASDQPQHF. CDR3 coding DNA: TGTGCCAGCCAGGGGGCTAGCGATCAGCCCCAGCATTTT.

CDR3: CASSGGWGQETQYF. For the CDR3, the DNA is TGTGCCAGCAGCGGGGGGTGGGGCCAAGAGACCCAGTACTTC. The rearrangement links TRBV5-5 to TRBJ2-5, with D possibly matching TRBD2 (6 bases). The CDR3 spans 14 residues. CDR1 SGHKS and CDR2 YYEKEE come from the germline V gene (reference sequence). V gave up 4 bases and J gave up 1 base, with 11 bases separating them.

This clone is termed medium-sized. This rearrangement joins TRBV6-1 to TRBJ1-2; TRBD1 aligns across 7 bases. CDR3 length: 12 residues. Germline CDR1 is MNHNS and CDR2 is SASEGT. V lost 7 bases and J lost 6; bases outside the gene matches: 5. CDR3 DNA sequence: TGTGCCAGCAATGACAGGGCTGATGGCTACACCTTC. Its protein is CASNDRADGYTF.

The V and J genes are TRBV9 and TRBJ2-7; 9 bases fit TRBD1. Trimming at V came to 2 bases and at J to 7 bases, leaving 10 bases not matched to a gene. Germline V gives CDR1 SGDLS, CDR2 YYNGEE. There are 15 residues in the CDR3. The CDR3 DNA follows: TGTGCCAGCAGCGTCACCCCGGACAGGGGAAGGGAGCAGTACTTC. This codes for CASSVTPDRGREQYF.

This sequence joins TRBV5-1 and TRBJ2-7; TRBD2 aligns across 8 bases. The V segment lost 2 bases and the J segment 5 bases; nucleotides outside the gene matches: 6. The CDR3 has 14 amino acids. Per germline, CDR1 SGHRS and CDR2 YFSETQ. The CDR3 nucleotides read TGCGCCAGCAGCTTACAGCGGGAGTCTAACGAGCAGTACTTC. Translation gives CASSLQRESNEQYF.

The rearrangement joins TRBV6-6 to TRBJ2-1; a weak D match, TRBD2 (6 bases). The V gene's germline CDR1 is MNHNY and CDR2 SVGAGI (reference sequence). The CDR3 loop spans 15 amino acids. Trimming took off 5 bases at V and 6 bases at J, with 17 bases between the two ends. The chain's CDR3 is CASSPGIGGGNEQFF. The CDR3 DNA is TGTGCCAGCAGTCCAGGGATCGGGGGTGGCAATGAGCAGTTCTTC.

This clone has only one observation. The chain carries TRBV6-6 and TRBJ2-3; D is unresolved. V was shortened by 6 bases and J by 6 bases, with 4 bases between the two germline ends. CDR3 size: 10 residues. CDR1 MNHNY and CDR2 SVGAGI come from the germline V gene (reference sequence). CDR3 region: CASREDTQYF. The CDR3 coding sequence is TGTGCCAGCAGGGAGGATACGCAGTATTTT.

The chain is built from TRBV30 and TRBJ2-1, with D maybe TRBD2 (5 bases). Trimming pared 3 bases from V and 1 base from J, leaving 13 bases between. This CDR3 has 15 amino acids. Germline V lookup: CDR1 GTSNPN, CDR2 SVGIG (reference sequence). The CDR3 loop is CAWRTGGYSYNEQFF. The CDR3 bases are TGTGCCTGGAGAACGGGCGGGTATTCCTACAATGAGCAGTTCTTC. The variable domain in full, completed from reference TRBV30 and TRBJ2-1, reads SQTIHQWPATLVQPVGSPLSLECTVEGTSNPNLYWYRQAAGRGLQLLFYSVGIGQISSEVPQNLSASRPQDRQFILSSKKLLLSDSGFYLCAWRTGGYSYNEQFFGPGTRLTVL.

CDR3 in DNA: TGCGCCAGCAGCTTGGGCACGTTGGGGGCGCTTGATGGCTACACCTTC. Protein product: CASSLGTLGALDGYTF. The chain joins TRBV5-1 to TRBJ1-2, with a tentative D call TRBD1 (6 bases). The CDR3 runs to 16 residues. Germline V lookup: CDR1 SGHRS, CDR2 YFSETQ. V dropped 0 bases and J dropped 6 bases, with 18 bases sitting between them.